The entry below describes one T cell receptor (beta chain). Its cognate antigen is unknown. Sample-barcoded 5' priming and a J-beta primer mix drove a second PCR of 7 to 11 cycles. Every molecule of cDNA carried a tag from a template-switch adaptor with 12 random nucleotides. A single record per CDR3 protein comes from TCRdb applying MiXCR to the 5' RACE reads. The data contain about 1.6 million distinct CDR3 sequences, roughly 32% of them seen just once; the ten biggest clones take up roughly 12%. This record belongs to a study of blood T cells in healthy people across ages. Germline loops: CDR1 ENHRY, CDR2 SYGVKD. Between the trimmed V and J ends, which lost 2 bases and 7 bases, there was a span of 8 bases. The CDR3 covers 13 residues. Whole-study findings and limits: Since the PBMCs were unsorted, naive and antigen-experienced cells could not be conclusively compared. Correlation between TCR beta diversity and naive T cell percentage was strong. Older individuals had lower TCR beta diversity per million T cells (the decline was roughly linear).

The rearrangement joins TRBV10-3 to TRBJ2-2; D unclear. Source material: blood. The TCR was taken from a woman in her twenties or thirties in good health. Here the CDR3 reads CAISEQVNGELFF. The CDR3 nucleotides read TGTGCCATCAGTGAGCAGGTTAACGGGGAGCTGTTTTTT.